A selection of T cell receptor beta chains follows, all from one sample in a study of blood T cell repertoires in COVID-19. The table came from immunoSEQ multiplex PCR; TCRdb's copy has only in-frame clones and leaves some out. The sample lists fewer than 85,000 clones; around nine tenths were seen once. Sequenced sample: peripheral blood. Receptor source: a man aged 60-69 years with acute or convalescent COVID-19. The CDR3 runs from the conserved cysteine through the conserved F or W.

V gene,J gene,CDR3 protein
TRBV10-3,TRBJ1-1,CAISESTEGSEAFF
TRBV7-2,TRBJ2-7,CASSSLGGFYEQYF
TRBV3-1/TRBV3-2,TRBJ2-3,CASSQGTGTDTQYF
TRBV4-3,TRBJ1-2,CASSQDQTGGSNYGYTF
TRBV7-2,TRBJ2-5,CASSFGLAGGQETQYF
TRBV9,TRBJ1-6,CASSVFSSNSPLHF
TRBV4-2,TRBJ2-2,CASSPTPSSNTGELFF
TRBV7-2,TRBJ2-7,CASSPLGLAGGQYF
TRBV9,TRBJ1-2,CASSVVVGSENGYTF
TRBV6-5,TRBJ2-7,CASRFGTAYEQYF
TRBV27,TRBJ1-1,CASSRDSSTEAFF
TRBV15,TRBJ2-5,CATSRGAGGRGETQYF
TRBV21-1,TRBJ2-5,CASSKVPGGLLQGARETQYF
TRBV6-5,TRBJ1-2,CASSYSGTDPYGYTF
TRBV19,TRBJ1-2,CASSTRQGNYGYTF
TRBV19,TRBJ1-6,CAARENYNSPLHF
TRBV7-9,TRBJ1-1,CASSLPELNTEAFF
TRBV5-4,TRBJ1-2,CASSLARVRNYGYTF
TRBV6-5,TRBJ1-6,CASSPRVTDNSPLHF
TRBV2,TRBJ2-2,CASSDQGVHGELFF
TRBV10-1,TRBJ2-2,CASSRESGGPFDTGELFF
TRBV6-5,TRBJ1-3,CASHSVKSRGNTIYF
TRBV9,TRBJ1-1,CASSGDRGPTEAFF
TRBV30,TRBJ1-1,CAWSFRGLQMNTEAFF
TRBV15,TRBJ1-5,CATSTITGGQTNQPQHF
TRBV14,TRBJ1-1,CASSIPQGSGAFF
TRBV14,TRBJ2-1,CASSQEASGAYNEQFF
TRBV19,TRBJ2-4,CASTRAGSIAKNIQYF
TRBV20-1,TRBJ2-1,CSASLLAGAQEQFF
TRBV11-2,TRBJ1-1,CASSLESRGYGRNTEAFF
TRBV7-8,TRBJ1-4,CASSGAWAATNEKLFF
TRBV19,TRBJ1-1,CASSTVNTEAFF
TRBV6-2/TRBV6-3,TRBJ2-7,CASSRDSAGEQYF
TRBV6-1,TRBJ1-2,CASSESGAVNYGYTF
TRBV24-1,TRBJ2-2,CATSELGQGGRTGELFF
TRBV3-1/TRBV3-2,TRBJ1-1,CASSQAGLNTEAFF
TRBV5-4,TRBJ2-3,CASSLGTSNTQYF
TRBV6-6,TRBJ1-6,CASSYGEGGNSPLHF
TRBV19,TRBJ1-5,CASRDRPFSNQPQHF
TRBV2,TRBJ1-2,CASSAPRVGYTF
TRBV7-2,TRBJ1-2,CASSLGAGSIYGYTF
TRBV6-2/TRBV6-3,TRBJ1-1,CASSYRGKGTSRHGEAFF
TRBV5-1,TRBJ2-5,CASSGQGVAETQYF
TRBV19,TRBJ1-5,CASSISRGNQPQHF
TRBV6-5,TRBJ1-3,CASSPDGISGNTIYF
TRBV5-1,TRBJ1-1,CASSLARGGTEAFF
TRBV24-1,TRBJ1-1,CATSDSQGSPAFF
TRBV5-6,TRBJ1-2,CASSQGNGYGYTF
TRBV7-3,TRBJ1-1,CASSLTSGLEAFF
TRBV6-5,TRBJ2-5,CASSQLSGGETQYF
TRBV4-1,TRBJ1-2,CATADRVNYGYTF
TRBV30,TRBJ2-3,CAWTGQRTSGISTDTQYF
TRBV6-5,TRBJ1-2,CATQGTPNYGYTF